This entry concerns a single TCR beta chain. The antigen remains unidentified. This entry is derived from a study of regulatory dendritic cells for organ transplantation. Germline V gives CDR1 SGHVS, CDR2 FQNEAQ. The germline V and J ends were trimmed by 5 bases and 7 bases, with 17 bases remaining between them. The CDR3 sequence is 14 residues long. The assay was immunoSEQ multiplex PCR, and TCRdb's table has in-frame clones only and misses some. The sample has around 21,000 clones, roughly 85% seen once. CFSE-labeled sorted T cells met regulatory or mature dendritic cells for four to five days. The sample consisted of naive CD4+ T cells from blood cultured with dendritic cells. Subset reported: CD45RA+ naive T cells. The J gene is TRBJ1-2, the V gene TRBV7-8, with D perhaps matching TRBD1 (5 bases). The clonotype comes from a human donor in good health. The CDR3 here is CASSESRGGGGYTF. DNA for the CDR3: TGTGCCAGCAGCGAATCAAGGGGCGGTGGTGGCTACACCTTC.